This T cell receptor (beta chain) was sequenced during a study of T cells in Graves' hyperthyroidism and ophthalmopathy. The study's findings and limits: Expanded thyroid clonotypes (above 0.001) were mostly also found in blood.

A word on this clonotype: Its target is unknown.

The TCR beta CDR3 regions underwent amplification using RNA transcripts as the source. First-round RT-PCR with HTBI primers amplified the TCR CDR3 region. TCRdb called the multiplex PCR reads again in MiXCR, with one record for every CDR3 protein. The sample lists around 690,000 distinct CDR3 sequences; around 16% were seen once. Absence of ophthalmopathy progression within 18 months defined stable Graves' hyperthyroidism. Patients were excluded for uncontrolled infection, other autoimmune disease, pregnancy or lactation. Fresh peripheral blood, 9.5 to 10 ml of it, supplied the PBMCs. J was trimmed by 1 base and V by 3 bases; bases with no gene match: 4. This CDR3 spans 18 amino acids. Germline V gene sequence: CDR1 MNHEY, CDR2 SMNVEV (reference sequence).

The chain combines TRBV27 with TRBJ2-1; 15 bases map to TRBD2. The specimen was blood. The receptor was isolated from a man aged 50-60 years with Graves' hyperthyroidism. The CDR3 nucleotides are TGTGCCAGCAGTTTCCTGGGACTAGCGGGAGGTTCCTACAATGAGCAGTTCTTC. It is translated as CASSFLGLAGGSYNEQFF.